This T cell receptor beta chain was captured by sequencing in a study of blood T cell repertoires in COVID-19. CDR1 and CDR2 (germline): MGHDK, SYGVNS. Deletions cut 2 bases from V and 0 bases from J, with 8 bases between. CDR3 length: 15 residues. In the original workflow: Scientists estimated how many nucleated cells there were by amplifying reference gene primers. TCRdb keeps only in-frame clones here, not all; method: immunoSEQ multiplex PCR. The V and J calls and clone size come from that table; D and trimming were worked out from the DNA. The table records tens of thousands of clones, around 75% of them present only once.

The sample taken for sequencing was peripheral blood. The receptor comes from a man older than 75 with acute or convalescent COVID-19. The V call is TRBV25-1, the J call TRBJ1-3; D is ambiguous. CDR3 residues: CASSEHSFSGNTIYF. The CDR3 coding sequence is TGTGCCAGCAGTGAACACAGTTTCTCTGGAAACACCATATATTTT. Filled out from reference TRBV25-1 and TRBJ1-3, the complete variable domain reads EADIYQTPRYLVIGTGKKITLECSQTMGHDKMYWYQQDPGMELHLIHYSYGVNSTEKGDLSSESTVSRIRTEHFPLTLESARPSHTSQYLCASSEHSFSGNTIYFGEGSWLTVV.